This TCR beta chain is drawn from a study of shared clonotypes between healthy human individuals. V trimming: 9 bases; J trimming: 8 bases; junction bases outside the gene matches: 7. The CDR3 contains 12 residues. Germline V lookup: CDR1 LGHNT, CDR2 FRNRAP. Points from the study as a whole: Generation probability values for non-shared clonotypes were lower than those for clonotypes shared by all four donors.

Comments on this clone: Its antigen is not identified.

Samples underwent the assay at deep level. Data came from immunoSEQ multiplex PCR; TCRdb stores just in-frame clones and leaves some out. Here the sample spans a few hundred thousand clones, around 90% being singletons. Together with CD45RO+ cells, CCR7-negative CD45RA+ TemRA cells were included in CD8 memory. The material sequenced was memory CD8+ T cells sorted from blood. Subset: CD45RO+ cells pooled with CCR7-negative TemRA cells. The receptor was derived from a man between 18 and 35 years old in good health. This rearrangement joins TRBV12-5 to TRBJ2-1; 7 bases line up with TRBD2. The CDR3 reads CASGRPGDEQFF. The CDR3 bases are TGTGCTAGCGGGAGGCCTGGAGATGAGCAGTTCTTC.